The 6 T cell receptor beta chains presented below share a single source sample, sequenced in a study of beta chain features in type 1 diabetes. As every portion of the isolated RNA was reverse transcribed, the sequencing read expressed TCRB transcripts. Produced via immunoSEQ multiplex PCR; TCRdb's table is partial and in-frame only. The sample contains just under 150,000 clones, 13% of which appear only once. Their target antigens are unknown. Whole-study results and caveats: Moderate yet significant TCRB CDR3 shortening was seen in Type 1 diabetes patients in all four CD4+ subsets.

The sequenced sample was central memory CD4+ T cells from blood. The receptors were sampled from a man between 18 and 35 years old with type 1 diabetes.

This clone was seen a few times. J is TRBJ2-6 and V is TRBV29-1; perhaps TRBD2 as D (5 bases). V was shortened by 7 bases and J by 0 bases, with 13 bases between the two germline ends. CDR3 length equals 15 residues. Germline values: CDR1 SQVTM, CDR2 ANQGSEA. In DNA form, the CDR3 reads TGCAGCGCTGCCCCGGGAAGCTCTGGGGCCAACGTCCTGACTTTC. Protein: CSAAPGSSGANVLTF.

This clone was counted only a few times. The V and J genes are TRBV5-4 and TRBJ1-1; TRBD1 matches at 9 bases. Germline values: CDR1 SGHNT, CDR2 YYREEE (reference sequence). The J segment lost 5 bases and the V segment lost 1 base, leaving 6 bases of the junction unmatched. This CDR3 is built from 15 residues. Here the CDR3 DNA reads TGTGCCAGCAGCTTGATAACAGGGGGCGAGACTGAAGCTTTCTTT. Amino acids: CASSLITGGETEAFF.

The chain carries TRBV20-1 and TRBJ1-2; 8 bases agree with TRBD1. Germline CDR1 and CDR2: DFQATT and SNEGSKA (reference sequence). CDR3 length equals 11 residues. The V and J ends lost 7 bases and 7 bases, in that order; junction bases with no gene match: 5. CDR3 DNA sequence: TGCAGTGGCAGGGGGCAATCTGGCTACACCTTC. The encoded protein is CSGRGQSGYTF.

The CDR3: CASSPMTGYGYTF. The CDR3 DNA sequence: TGTGCCAGCAGTCCCATGACAGGGTATGGCTACACCTTC. The chain employs TRBV7-2 and TRBJ1-2; 7 bases are a match to TRBD1. Losses at the gene ends were 6 bases for V and 5 bases for J; bases not matched to a gene: 6. From germline, CDR1 is SGHTA and CDR2 FQGNSA. This CDR3 region has 13 residues. Full variable domain (remainder filled in from reference TRBV7-2 and TRBJ1-2): GAGVSQSPSNKVTEKGKDVELRCDPISGHTALYWYRQSLGQGLEFLIYFQGNSAPDKSGLPSDRFSAERTGGSVSTLTIQRTQQEDSAVYLCASSPMTGYGYTFGSGTRLTVV.

This clone was picked up many times. The sample holds other DNA sequences that translate to the same CDR3. The chain joins TRBV30 to TRBJ1-3; D might be TRBD1 (5 bases). Germline lookup yields CDR1 GTSNPN and CDR2 SVGIG (reference sequence). CDR3 length equals 15 residues. Trimming shortened V by 4 bases and J by 0 bases, and 13 bases separated the two germline ends. The CDR3 DNA is TGTGCCTGGACCTCCGGGACGGCCTCTGGAAACACCATATATTTT. Translation gives CAWTSGTASGNTIYF. Complete variable domain (other parts from reference TRBV30 and TRBJ1-3): SQTIHQWPATLVQPVGSPLSLECTVEGTSNPNLYWYRQAAGRGLQLLFYSVGIGQISSEVPQNLSASRPQDRQFILSSKKLLLSDSGFYLCAWTSGTASGNTIYFGEGSWLTVV.

This chain uses TRBV2 with TRBJ2-7, with D hard to call. V was shortened by 4 bases and J by 0 bases, with 4 bases between the two germline ends. The CDR3 is 12 residues long. Per germline, CDR1 SNHLY and CDR2 FYNNEI. CDR3 DNA: TGTGCCAGCAGTGCGGCCTCCTACGAGCAGTACTTC. It specifies CASSAASYEQYF.